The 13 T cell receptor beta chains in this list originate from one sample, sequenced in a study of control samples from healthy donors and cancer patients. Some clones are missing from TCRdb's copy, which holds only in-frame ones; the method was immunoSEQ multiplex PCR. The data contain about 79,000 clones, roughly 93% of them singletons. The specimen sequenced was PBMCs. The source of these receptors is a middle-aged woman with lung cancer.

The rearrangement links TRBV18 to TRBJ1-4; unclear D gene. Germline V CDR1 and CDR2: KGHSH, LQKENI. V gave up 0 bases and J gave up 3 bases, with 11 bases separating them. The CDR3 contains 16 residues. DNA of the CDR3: TGTGCCAGCTCACCACCTGTGGAGGTATCTAATGAAAAACTGTTTTTT. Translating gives CASSPPVEVSNEKLFF.

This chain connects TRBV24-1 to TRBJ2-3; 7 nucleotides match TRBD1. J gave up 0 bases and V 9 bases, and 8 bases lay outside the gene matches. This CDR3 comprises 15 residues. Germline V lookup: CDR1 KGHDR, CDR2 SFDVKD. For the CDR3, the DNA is TGTGCCACCGCGGCAGGGGGAGCGAGCACAGATACGCAGTATTTT. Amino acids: CATAAGGASTDTQYF.

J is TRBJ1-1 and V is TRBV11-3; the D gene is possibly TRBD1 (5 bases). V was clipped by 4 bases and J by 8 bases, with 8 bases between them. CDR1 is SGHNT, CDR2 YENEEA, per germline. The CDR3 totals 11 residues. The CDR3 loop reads CASSYRGEAFF. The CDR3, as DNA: TGTGCCAGCAGCTACCGGGGCGAAGCTTTCTTT.

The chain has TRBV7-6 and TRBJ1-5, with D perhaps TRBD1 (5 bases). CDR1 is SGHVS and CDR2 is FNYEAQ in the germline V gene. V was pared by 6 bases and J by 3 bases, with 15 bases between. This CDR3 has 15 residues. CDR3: CASRSGPFDNQPQHF. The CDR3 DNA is TGTGCCAGCAGGTCGGGACCGTTTGACAATCAGCCCCAGCATTTT.

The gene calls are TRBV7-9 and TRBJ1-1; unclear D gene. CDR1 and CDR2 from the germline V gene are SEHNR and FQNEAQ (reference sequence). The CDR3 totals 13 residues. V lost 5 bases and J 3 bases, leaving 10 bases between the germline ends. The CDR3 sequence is CASSPFSDTEAFF. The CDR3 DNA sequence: TGTGCCAGCAGCCCTTTCTCGGACACTGAAGCTTTCTTT. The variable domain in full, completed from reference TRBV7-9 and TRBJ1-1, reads DTGVSQNPRHKITKRGQNVTFRCDPISEHNRLYWYRQTLGQGPEFLTYFQNEAQLEKSRLLSDRFSAERPKGSFSTLEIQRTEQGDSAMYLCASSPFSDTEAFFGQGTRLTVV.

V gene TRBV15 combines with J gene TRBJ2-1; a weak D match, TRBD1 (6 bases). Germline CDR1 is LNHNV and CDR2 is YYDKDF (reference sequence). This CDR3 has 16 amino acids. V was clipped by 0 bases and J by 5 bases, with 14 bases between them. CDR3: CATSRDFGGQDNEQFF. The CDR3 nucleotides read TGTGCCACCAGCAGAGATTTTGGGGGCCAGGACAATGAGCAGTTCTTC.

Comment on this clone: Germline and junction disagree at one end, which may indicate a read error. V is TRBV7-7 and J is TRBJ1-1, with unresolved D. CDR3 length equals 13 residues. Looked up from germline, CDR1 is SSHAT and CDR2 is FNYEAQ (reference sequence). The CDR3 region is CASSSGRNTEAFF. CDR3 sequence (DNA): TGTGCTAGCAGCTCCGGACGGAACACTGAAGCTTTCTTT.

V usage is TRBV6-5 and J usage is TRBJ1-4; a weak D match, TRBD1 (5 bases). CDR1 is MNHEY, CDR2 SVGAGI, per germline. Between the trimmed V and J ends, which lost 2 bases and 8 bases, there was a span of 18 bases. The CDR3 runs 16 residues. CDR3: CASSYGYRQGGEKLFF. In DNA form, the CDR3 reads TGTGCCAGCAGTTACGGCTACCGGCAGGGCGGAGAAAAACTGTTTTTT.

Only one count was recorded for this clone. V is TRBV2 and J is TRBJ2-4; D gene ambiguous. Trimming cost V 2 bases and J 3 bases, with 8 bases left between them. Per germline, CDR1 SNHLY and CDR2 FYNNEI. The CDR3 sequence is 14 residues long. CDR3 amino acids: CASSEQGSKNIQYF. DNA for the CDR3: TGTGCCAGCAGTGAACAAGGAAGCAAAAACATTCAGTACTTC.

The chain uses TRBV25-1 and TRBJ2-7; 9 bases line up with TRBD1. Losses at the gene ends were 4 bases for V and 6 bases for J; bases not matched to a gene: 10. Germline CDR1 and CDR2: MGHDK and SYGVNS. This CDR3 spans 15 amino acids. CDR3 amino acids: CASSAAGTGKGEQYF. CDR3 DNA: TGTGCCAGCAGTGCCGCCGGGACAGGGAAAGGCGAGCAGTACTTC.

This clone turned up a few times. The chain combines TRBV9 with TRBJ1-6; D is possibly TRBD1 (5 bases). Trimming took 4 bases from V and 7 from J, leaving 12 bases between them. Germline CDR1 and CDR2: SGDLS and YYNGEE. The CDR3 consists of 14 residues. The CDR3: CASSPPDRNSPLHF. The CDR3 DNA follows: TGTGCCAGCAGCCCTCCCGACAGAAATTCACCCCTCCACTTT.

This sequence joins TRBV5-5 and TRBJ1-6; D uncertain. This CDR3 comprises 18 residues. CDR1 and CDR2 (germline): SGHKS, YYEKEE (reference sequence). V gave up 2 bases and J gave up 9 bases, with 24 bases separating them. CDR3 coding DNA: TGTGCCAGCAGCTTTAGGTTCACAATACCACCTATCTCTTCACCCCTCCACTTT. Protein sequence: CASSFRFTIPPISSPLHF.

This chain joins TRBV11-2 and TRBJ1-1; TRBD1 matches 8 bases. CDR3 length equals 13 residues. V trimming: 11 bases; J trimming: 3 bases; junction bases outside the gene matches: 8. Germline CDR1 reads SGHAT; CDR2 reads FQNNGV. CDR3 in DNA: TGTGCCTCACAGTGGGGACAGGACACTGAAGCTTTCTTT. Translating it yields CASQWGQDTEAFF.